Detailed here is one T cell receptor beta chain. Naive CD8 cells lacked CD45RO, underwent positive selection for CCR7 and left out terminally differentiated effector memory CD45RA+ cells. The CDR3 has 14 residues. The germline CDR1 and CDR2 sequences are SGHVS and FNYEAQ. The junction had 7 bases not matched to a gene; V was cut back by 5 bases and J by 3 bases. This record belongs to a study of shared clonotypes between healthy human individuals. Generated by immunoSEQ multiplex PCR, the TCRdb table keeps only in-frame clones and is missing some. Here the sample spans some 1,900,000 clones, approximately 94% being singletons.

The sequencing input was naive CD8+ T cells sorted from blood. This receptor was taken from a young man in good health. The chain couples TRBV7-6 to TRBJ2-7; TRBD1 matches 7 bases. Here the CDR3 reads CASSLDRADYEQYF. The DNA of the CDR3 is TGTGCCAGCAGCCTAGACAGGGCCGACTACGAGCAGTACTTC.